This T cell receptor (beta chain) was profiled in a study of blood T cell repertoires in COVID-19 (dated by TCRdb to about 2020). At the level of the whole study: Samples from collaborators originated in the United States, Italy and Spain and spanned both the acute and convalescent phases of COVID-19. The repertoires were released in a freely available public database intended as a resource for research on the immune response to SARS-CoV-2. Samples were obtained from the ongoing ImmuneRACE study (first 160 participants) and from some 1,300 subjects provided by 6 global collaborators. The material from the prospective study consisted of cDNA or gDNA derived from T cells, B-cell-depleted T cells, or PBMCs. The dataset comprised deeply sampled blood TCRbeta repertoires from subjects exposed to, actively infected with, or recovered from COVID-19. The sample metadata nearly always contained a de-identified subject ID, COVID-19 status, age in years and sex. Where available, HLA class I and class II types were taken from metadata supplied by the sample provider and were not determined by assay-based typing.

TCRbeta CDR3 regions were amplified from genomic DNA by means of the immunoSEQ Assay, a bias-controlled multiplex PCR. In the paper's pipeline: The number of nucleated cells in each sample was estimated by amplification of reference gene primers within the assay. To quantify the absolute abundance of each unique TCRbeta CDR3 rearrangement, sequence reads were collapsed and filtered. For each sample, productive Simpson clonality was calculated as the square root of Simpson's diversity index over productive rearrangements. TCRdb mirrors the immuneACCESS table, restricted to in-frame sequences. Some clones are absent from its copies; in checked studies, under half trace to an unresolved V gene, and the reason for the others is unknown. V, J and clone size are taken as reported in that table, and D and trimming were inferred from the DNA itself. Recorded for this sample are 200,000 to 300,000 clones; about 81% of them occurred a single time. The ten largest clonotypes hold around 12% of the sample.

Summary of the overall study and its limitations: The amount of clinical and demographic metadata varied by source and participant and was provided uncurated.

Collaborating institutions collected whole blood in K2EDTA tubes following their own protocols. For TCRbeta analysis, collaborators shipped samples as frozen whole blood, isolated PBMCs, or DNA extracted from either of those sample types. As to this clone: Its antigen is still unknown. No much larger clone exists at a distance of one base, and base qualities are not known.

The source of this sequence is a woman in her fifties or sixties with active or convalescent COVID-19. The sample comprised peripheral blood.

Read as DNA, the sequence is TGTGCCAGCAGCCGACAGACAGGGTTGGAGACCCAGTACTTC. Its protein product is CASSRQTGLETQYF. The rearrangement combines TRBV27 with TRBJ2-5; TRBD1 lines up with 7 middle nucleotides. From the germline V gene (reference sequence), CDR1 is MNHEY and CDR2 is SMNVEV. V loses 6 bases at its end and J loses 5 bases; junction bases beyond the gene matches: 9. The CDR3 sequence holds 14 residues, the cysteine and phenylalanine included. Only the CDR3 part of the read is kept: 42 bases, read in frame from the first base.